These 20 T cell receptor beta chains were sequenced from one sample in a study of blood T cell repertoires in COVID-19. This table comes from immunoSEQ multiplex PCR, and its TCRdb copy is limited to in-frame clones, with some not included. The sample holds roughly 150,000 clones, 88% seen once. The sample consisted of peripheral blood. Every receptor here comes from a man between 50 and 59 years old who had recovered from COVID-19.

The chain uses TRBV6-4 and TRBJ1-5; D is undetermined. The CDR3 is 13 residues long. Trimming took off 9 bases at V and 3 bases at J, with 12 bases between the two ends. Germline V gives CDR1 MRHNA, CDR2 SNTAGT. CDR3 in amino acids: CARLGGPNQPQHF. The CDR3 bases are TGTGCCAGGTTGGGCGGGCCCAATCAGCCCCAGCATTTT.

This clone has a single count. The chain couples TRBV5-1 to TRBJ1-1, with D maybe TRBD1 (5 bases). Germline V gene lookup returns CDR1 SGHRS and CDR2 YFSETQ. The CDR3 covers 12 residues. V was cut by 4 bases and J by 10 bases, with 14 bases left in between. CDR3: CASSLPGGRAFF. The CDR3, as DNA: TGCGCCAGCAGCCTCCCGGGGGGTAGAGCTTTCTTT.

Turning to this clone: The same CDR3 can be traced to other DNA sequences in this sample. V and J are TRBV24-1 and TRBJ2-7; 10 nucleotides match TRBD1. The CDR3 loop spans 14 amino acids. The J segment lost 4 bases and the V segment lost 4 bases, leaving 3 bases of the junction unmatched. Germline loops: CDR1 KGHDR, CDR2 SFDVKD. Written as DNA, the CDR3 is TGTGCCACCAGTGACCCGGGACAGGGGTACGAGCAGTACTTC. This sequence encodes CATSDPGQGYEQYF.

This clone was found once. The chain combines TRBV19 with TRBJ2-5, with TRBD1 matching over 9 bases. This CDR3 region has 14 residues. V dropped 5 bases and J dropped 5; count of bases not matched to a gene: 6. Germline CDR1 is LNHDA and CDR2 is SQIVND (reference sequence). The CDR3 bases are TGTGCCAGTAGTCCAACAGGGGGCAAGGAGACCCAGTACTTC. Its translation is CASSPTGGKETQYF.

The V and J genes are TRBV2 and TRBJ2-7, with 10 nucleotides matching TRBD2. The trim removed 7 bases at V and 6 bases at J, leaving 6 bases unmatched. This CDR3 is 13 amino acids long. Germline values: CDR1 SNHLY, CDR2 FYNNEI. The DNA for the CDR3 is TGTGCCAGCAAAACCGGGACTAGCGCCGAGCAGTACTTC. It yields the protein CASKTGTSAEQYF.

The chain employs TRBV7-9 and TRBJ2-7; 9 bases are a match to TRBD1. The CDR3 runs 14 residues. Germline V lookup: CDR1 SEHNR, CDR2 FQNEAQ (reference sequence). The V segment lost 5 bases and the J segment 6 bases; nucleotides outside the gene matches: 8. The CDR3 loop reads CASSPGTGNAEQYF. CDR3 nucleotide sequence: TGTGCCAGCAGCCCCGGGACAGGGAATGCCGAGCAGTACTTC.

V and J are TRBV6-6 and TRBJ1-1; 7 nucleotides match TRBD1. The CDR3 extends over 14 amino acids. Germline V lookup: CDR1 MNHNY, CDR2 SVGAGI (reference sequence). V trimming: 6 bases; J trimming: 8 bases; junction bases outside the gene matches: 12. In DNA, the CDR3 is TGTGCCAGCAGCCTACAGGGGCCTAGGTCAGAAGCTTTCTTT. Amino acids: CASSLQGPRSEAFF.

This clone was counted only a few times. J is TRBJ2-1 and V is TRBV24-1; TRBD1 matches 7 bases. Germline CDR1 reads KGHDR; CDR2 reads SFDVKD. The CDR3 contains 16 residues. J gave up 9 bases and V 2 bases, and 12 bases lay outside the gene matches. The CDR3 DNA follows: TGTGCCACCAGTGATTCGCACAACGCCCGGGACAGTGAGCAGTTCTTC. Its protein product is CATSDSHNARDSEQFF.

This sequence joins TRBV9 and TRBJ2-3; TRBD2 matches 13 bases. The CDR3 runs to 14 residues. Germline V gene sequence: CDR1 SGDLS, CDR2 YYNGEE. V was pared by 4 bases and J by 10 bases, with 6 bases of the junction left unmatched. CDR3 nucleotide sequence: TGTGCCAGCAGCCCCGGACTAGCGGGAGCCCCGCAGTATTTT. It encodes CASSPGLAGAPQYF.

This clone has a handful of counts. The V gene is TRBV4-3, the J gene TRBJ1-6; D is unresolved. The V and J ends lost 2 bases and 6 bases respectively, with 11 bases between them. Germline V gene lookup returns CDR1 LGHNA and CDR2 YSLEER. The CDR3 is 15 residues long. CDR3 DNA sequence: TGCGCCAGCAGCCAAACGGGGAATCCTAATTCACCCCTCCACTTT. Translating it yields CASSQTGNPNSPLHF.

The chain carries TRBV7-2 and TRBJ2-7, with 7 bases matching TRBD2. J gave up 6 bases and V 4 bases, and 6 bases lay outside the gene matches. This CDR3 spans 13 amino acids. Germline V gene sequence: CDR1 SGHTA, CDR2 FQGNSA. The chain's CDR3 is CASSYREASEQYF. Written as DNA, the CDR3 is TGTGCCAGCAGCTACCGGGAGGCCTCCGAGCAGTACTTC.

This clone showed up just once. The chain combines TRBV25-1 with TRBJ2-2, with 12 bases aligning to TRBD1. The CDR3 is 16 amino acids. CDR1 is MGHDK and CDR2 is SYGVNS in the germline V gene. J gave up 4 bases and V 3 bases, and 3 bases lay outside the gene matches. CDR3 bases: TGTGCCAGCAGTGACCGGGACAGGGGGCGCACCGGGGAGCTGTTTTTT. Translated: CASSDRDRGRTGELFF.

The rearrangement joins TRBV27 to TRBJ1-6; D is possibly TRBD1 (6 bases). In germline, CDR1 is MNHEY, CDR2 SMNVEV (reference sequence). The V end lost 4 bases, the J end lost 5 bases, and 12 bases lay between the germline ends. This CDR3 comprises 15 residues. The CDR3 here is CASSSAGQNNSPLHF. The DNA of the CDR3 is TGTGCCAGCAGTTCCGCCGGACAGAATAATTCACCCCTCCACTTT.

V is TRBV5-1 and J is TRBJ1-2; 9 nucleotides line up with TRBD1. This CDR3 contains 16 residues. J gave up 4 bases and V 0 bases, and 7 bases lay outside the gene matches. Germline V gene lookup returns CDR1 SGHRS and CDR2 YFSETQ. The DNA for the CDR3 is TGCGCCAGCAGCTTGGACCCGGGACAGGGCGCCTATGGCTACACCTTC. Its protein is CASSLDPGQGAYGYTF. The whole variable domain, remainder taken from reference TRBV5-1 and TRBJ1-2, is KAGVTQTPRYLIKTRGQQVTLSCSPISGHRSVSWYQQTPGQGLQFLFEYFSETQRNKGNFPGRFSGRQFSNSRSEMNVSTLELGDSALYLCASSLDPGQGAYGYTFGSGTRLTVV.

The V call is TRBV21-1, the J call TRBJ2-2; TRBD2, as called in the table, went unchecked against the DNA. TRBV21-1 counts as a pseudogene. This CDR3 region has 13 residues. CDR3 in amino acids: CASSGNSGGELFF. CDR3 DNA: TGTGCCAGCAGCGGGAATTCGGGGGGGGAGCTGTTTTTT.

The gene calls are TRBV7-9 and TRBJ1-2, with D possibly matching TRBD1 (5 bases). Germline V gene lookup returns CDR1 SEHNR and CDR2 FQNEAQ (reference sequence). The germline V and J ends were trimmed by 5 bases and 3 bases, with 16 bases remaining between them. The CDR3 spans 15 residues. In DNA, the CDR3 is TGTGCCAGCAGCCTTTTTACAGGTCTCGACTATGGCTACACCTTC. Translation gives CASSLFTGLDYGYTF.

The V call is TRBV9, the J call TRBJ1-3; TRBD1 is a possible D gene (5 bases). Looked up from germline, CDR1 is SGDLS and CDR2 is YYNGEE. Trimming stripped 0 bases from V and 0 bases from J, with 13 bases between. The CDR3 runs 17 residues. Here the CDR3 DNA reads TGTGCCAGCAGCGTAGCGGGTCAGGGCGTCTCTGGAAACACCATATATTTT. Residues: CASSVAGQGVSGNTIYF.

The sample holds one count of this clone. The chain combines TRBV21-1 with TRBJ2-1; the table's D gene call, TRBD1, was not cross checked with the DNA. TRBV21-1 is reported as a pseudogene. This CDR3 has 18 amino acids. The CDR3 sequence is CASSNDEGQGRSYNEQFF. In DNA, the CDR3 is TGTGCCAGCAGCAACGACGAGGGACAGGGACGTTCCTACAATGAGCAGTTCTTC.

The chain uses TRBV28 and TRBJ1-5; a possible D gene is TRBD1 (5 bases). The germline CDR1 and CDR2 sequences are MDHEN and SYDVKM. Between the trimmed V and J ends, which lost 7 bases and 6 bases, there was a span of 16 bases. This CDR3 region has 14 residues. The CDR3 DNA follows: TGTGCCAGCATATGGGGGGGATTGGGTCAGCCCCAGCATTTT. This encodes CASIWGGLGQPQHF.

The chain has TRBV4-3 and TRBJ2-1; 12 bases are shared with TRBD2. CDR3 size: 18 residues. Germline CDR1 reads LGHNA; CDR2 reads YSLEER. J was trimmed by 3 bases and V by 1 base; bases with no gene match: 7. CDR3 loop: CASSQVLAGGRGYNEQFF. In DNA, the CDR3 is TGCGCCAGCAGCCAAGTCCTAGCGGGGGGGAGGGGCTACAATGAGCAGTTCTTC.